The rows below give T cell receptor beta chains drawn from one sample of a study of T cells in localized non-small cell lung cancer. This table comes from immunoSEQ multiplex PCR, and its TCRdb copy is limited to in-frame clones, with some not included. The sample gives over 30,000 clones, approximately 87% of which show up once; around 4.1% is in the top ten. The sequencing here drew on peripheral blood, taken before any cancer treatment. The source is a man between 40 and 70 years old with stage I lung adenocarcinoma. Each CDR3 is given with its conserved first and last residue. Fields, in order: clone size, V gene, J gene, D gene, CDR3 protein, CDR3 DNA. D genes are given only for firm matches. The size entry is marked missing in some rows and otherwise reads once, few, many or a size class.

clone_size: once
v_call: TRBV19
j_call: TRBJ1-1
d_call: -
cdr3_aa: CASSGRDGFEAFF
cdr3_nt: TGTGCCAGTAGTGGGAGGGACGGTTTTGAAGCTTTCTTT

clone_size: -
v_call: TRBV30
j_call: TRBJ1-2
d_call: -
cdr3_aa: CAWSHRQLGYTF
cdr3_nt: TGTGCCTGGAGTCACCGGCAGTTAGGCTACACCTTC

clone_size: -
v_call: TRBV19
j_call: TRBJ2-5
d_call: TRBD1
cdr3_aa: CASSKNRGETQYF
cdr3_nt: TGTGCCAGTAGTAAAAACAGGGGAGAGACCCAGTACTTC

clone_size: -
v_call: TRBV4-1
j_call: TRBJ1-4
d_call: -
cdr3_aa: CASSQAGKGGNEKLFF
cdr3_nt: TGCGCCAGCAGCCAAGCCGGAAAGGGGGGAAATGAAAAACTGTTTTTT

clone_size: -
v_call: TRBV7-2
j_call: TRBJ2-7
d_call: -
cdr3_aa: CTSSLGFSYEQYF
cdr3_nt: TGTACCAGCAGCTTAGGCTTCTCCTACGAGCAGTACTTC

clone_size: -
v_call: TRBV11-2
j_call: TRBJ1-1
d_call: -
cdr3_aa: CASSLVSGQGNAFF
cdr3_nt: TGTGCCAGCAGCTTAGTTTCTGGGCAGGGGAATGCTTTCTTT

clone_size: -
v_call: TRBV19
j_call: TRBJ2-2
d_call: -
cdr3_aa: CASSPRAGELFF
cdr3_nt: TGTGCCAGTAGTCCCAGAGCCGGGGAGCTGTTTTTT

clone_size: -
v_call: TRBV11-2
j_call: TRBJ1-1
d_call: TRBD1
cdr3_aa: CASSLEETGRTEAFF
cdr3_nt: TGTGCCAGCAGCTTAGAGGAGACAGGGCGGACTGAAGCTTTCTTT

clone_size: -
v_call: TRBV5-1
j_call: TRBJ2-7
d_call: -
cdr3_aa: CASSPEALGEQYF
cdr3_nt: TGCGCCAGCAGCCCGGAGGCTCTCGGAGAGCAGTACTTC

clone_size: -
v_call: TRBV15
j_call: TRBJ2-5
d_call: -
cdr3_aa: CATSSPGRRQETQYF
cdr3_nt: TGTGCCACCAGCAGCCCGGGACGCCGACAAGAGACCCAGTACTTC

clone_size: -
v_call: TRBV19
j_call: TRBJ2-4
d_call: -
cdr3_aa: CASSLSGATPKNIQYF
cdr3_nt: TGTGCCAGTAGTCTTAGCGGAGCCACCCCCAAAAACATTCAGTACTTC

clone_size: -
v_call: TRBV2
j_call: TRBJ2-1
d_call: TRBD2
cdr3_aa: CASSQSGGASYNEQFF
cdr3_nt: TGTGCCAGCAGTCAAAGCGGGGGGGCCTCCTACAATGAGCAGTTCTTC

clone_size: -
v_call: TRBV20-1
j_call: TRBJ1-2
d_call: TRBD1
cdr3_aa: CSAGTGYGYTF
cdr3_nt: TGCAGTGCGGGGACAGGCTATGGCTACACCTTC

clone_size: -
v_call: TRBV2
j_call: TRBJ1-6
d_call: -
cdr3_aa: CASIFRDNSPLHF
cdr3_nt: TGTGCCAGCATTTTCAGGGACAATTCACCCCTCCACTTT

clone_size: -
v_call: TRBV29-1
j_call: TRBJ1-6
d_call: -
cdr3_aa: CSVHGQLNSPLHF
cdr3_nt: TGCAGCGTGCATGGACAGTTAAATTCACCCCTCCACTTT

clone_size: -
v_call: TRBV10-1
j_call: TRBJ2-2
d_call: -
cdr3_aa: CASSLLTTAGELFF
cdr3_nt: TGCGCCAGCAGCCTACTCACGACGGCCGGGGAGCTGTTTTTT

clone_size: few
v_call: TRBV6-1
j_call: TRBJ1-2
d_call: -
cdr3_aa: CASMGMGGYTF
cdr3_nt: TGTGCCAGCATGGGAATGGGAGGCTACACCTTC

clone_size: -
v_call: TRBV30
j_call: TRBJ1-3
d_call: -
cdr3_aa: CAWSSQVLGNTIYF
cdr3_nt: TGTGCCTGGAGTTCACAGGTGCTTGGAAACACCATATATTTT

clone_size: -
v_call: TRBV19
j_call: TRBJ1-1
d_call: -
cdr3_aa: CASTLRGVSTEAFF
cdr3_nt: TGTGCCAGCACCCTAAGGGGGGTAAGCACTGAAGCTTTCTTT

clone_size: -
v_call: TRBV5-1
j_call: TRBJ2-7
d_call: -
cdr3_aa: CASSLGRTYEQYF
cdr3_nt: TGCGCCAGCAGCTTGGGACGAACCTACGAGCAGTACTTC

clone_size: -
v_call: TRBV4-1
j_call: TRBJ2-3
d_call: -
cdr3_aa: CASSQFPPYTQYF
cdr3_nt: TGCGCCAGCAGCCAGTTTCCGCCTTATACGCAGTATTTT

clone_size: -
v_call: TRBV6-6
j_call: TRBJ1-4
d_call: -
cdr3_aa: CASSRGQAETNEKLFF
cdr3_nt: TGTGCCAGCAGTAGAGGGCAAGCGGAAACTAATGAAAAACTGTTTTTT

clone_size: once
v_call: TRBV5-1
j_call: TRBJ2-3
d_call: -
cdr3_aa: CASSPGGLSTDTQYF
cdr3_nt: TGCGCCAGCAGCCCCGGAGGGCTGTCCACAGATACGCAGTATTTT

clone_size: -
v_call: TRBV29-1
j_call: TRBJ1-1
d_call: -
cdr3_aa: CSVFGYEAFF
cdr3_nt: TGCAGCGTTTTTGGATACGAAGCTTTCTTT

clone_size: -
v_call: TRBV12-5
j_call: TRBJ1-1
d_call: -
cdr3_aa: CASGLVLGTEAFF
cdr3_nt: TGTGCTAGTGGTTTGGTATTGGGTACTGAAGCTTTCTTT

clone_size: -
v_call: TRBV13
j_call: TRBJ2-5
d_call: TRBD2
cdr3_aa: CASRGGSQETQYF
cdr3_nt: TGTGCCAGCAGGGGGGGGTCCCAAGAGACCCAGTACTTC

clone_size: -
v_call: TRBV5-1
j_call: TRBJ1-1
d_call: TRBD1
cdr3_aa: CASSLGDRVAEAFF
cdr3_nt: TGCGCCAGCAGCTTGGGGGACAGGGTCGCTGAAGCTTTCTTT